The TCR beta chain described here comes from a study of blood T cell repertoires in COVID-19. V gave up 4 bases and J gave up 0 bases, with 11 bases separating them. The CDR3 runs 16 residues. Germline V gives CDR1 SGDLS, CDR2 YYNGEE. Measured with immunoSEQ multiplex PCR; TCRdb has only the in-frame clones, and not every one. Among under 300,000 clones listed, roughly 82% were seen once. The V and J genes are TRBV9 and TRBJ1-6; maybe TRBD1 (6 bases). The specimen sequenced was peripheral blood. The sequence was collected from an elderly woman with active or convalescent COVID-19. CDR3 nucleotides: TGTGCCAGCAGCCCTAGGGGGAGCTCCTATAATTCACCCCTCCACTTT. The encoded protein is CASSPRGSSYNSPLHF.